The source of this TCR beta chain is a study of T cells in Graves' hyperthyroidism and ophthalmopathy. The study's findings and limits: For ophthalmopathy, model prediction preceded onset by a median 6.5 months.

This clonotype was seen more than once but under ten times. Its cognate antigen is unknown. Graves' hyperthyroidism without ophthalmopathy progression within 18 months was termed stable. The hyperthyroidism patients had all been newly diagnosed, and their disease duration was under 2 months. Their ages ranged from 18 to 65 years. A patient was excluded if there was uncontrolled infection, other autoimmune disease, pregnancy or lactation. The CDR3 regions of TCR beta were amplified from RNA transcripts. First-round RT-PCR targeting the TCR CDR3 was performed with the HTBI primer set. TCRdb analysed the multiplex PCR reads with MiXCR anew, one entry per CDR3 protein. The data show roughly 300,000 distinct CDR3 sequences, with about 21% seen just once and less than 65% held by the top ten. Input material: blood. The clonotype originates from a woman in her fifties or sixties with Graves' hyperthyroidism.

CDR3 protein: CASSPWTGIGQPQHF. CDR3 bases: TGTGCCAGCAGTCCATGGACAGGGATTGGGCAGCCCCAGCATTTT. The genes are TRBV27 and TRBJ1-5; 8 nucleotides line up with TRBD1. The CDR3 loop spans 15 amino acids. The trim removed 5 bases at V and 7 bases at J, leaving 10 bases unmatched. CDR1 and CDR2 from the germline V gene are MNHEY and SMNVEV (reference sequence).